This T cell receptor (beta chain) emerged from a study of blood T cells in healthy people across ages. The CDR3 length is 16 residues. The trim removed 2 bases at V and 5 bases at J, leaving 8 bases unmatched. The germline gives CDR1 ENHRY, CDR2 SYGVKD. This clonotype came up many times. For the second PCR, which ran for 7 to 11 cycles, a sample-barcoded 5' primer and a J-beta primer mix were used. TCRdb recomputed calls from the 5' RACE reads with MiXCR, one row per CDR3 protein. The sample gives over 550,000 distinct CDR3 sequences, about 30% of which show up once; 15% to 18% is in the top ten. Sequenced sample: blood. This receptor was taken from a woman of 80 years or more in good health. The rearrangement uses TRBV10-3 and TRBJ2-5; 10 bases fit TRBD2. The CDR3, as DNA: TGTGCCATCAGTGAGACCTCCAGCGGGGGGGGGGAGACCCAGTACTTC. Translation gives CAISETSSGGGETQYF.